The clone carrying this T cell receptor (beta chain) was detected only a few times. The antigen remains unidentified. The sample originates from a study of T cells after yellow fever vaccination. General observations from the study: The booster response re-showed most primary clones: around 97% CD4, more than 80% CD8.

5'RACE template switching added a universal primer site and UMIs to TCR cDNA. TCRdb called the 5' RACE reads again in MiXCR, with one record for every CDR3 protein. The sample shows approximately 300,000 distinct CDR3 sequences, around 10% of them seen only once. The CDR3 runs to 16 residues. V trimming: 2 bases; J trimming: 8 bases; junction bases outside the gene matches: 15. Germline CDR1 and CDR2: SGDLS and YYNGEE. V is TRBV9 and J is TRBJ1-2; TRBD1 matches at 7 bases. The source of this sequence is a man between 18 and 29 years old who received the YFV17D yellow fever vaccine. The starting material was CD4+ T cells sorted from PBMCs, obtained 45 days after the yellow fever booster vaccination. The CDR3 sequence is CASSVGQDNSYGGYTF. The CDR3 region has the DNA TGTGCCAGCAGCGTCGGACAGGACAACTCCTATGGGGGCTACACCTTC.